This T cell receptor beta chain comes out of a study of control samples from healthy donors and cancer patients. There are 15 residues in the CDR3. The germline gives CDR1 MDHEN, CDR2 SYDVKM. Points on this clone: The junction and the germline gene differ at one end; a read error may be behind it. Distinct nucleotide sequences in the sample also encode this CDR3.

The table came from immunoSEQ multiplex PCR; TCRdb's copy has only in-frame clones and leaves some out. Among about 140,000 clones listed, roughly 89% were seen once. The sample taken for sequencing was blood. This chain links TRBV28 with TRBJ1-2, with 7 bases fitting TRBD1. The receptor comes from a man younger than 45 in good health. The CDR3 region has the DNA TGCGCCAGTCTTCCACCCGGGACAGCCGTTTATGGCTACACCTTC. This sequence encodes CASLPPGTAVYGYTF.